This T cell receptor (beta chain) is from a study of cytomegalovirus exposure and HLA in healthy donors. Broader study findings: Sequence variants that were highly shared formed a cluster that was likely a sequencing artifact.

Concerning this clone: No antigen is known for it.

This donor has no recorded CMV serostatus. The ends were cut back, 5 bases at V and 7 bases at J, with 20 bases in the middle. Germline values: CDR1 SEHNR, CDR2 FQNEAQ (reference sequence). The CDR3 contains 15 residues. The PCR had 60 Vbeta and 13 Jbeta primers. Using immunoSEQ multiplex PCR, the repertoire was profiled, and TCRdb retains in-frame clones only, with some absent. The sample consists of about 82,000 clones, around 80% of them appearing once. The source of this sequence is a human donor in good health. The sample consisted of PBMCs. The V call is TRBV7-9, the J call TRBJ1-1, with D possibly TRBD1 on 6 matching bases. DNA for the CDR3: TGTGCCAGCAGCCGAGCACTAGGGACACTTTGTGAAGCTTTCTTT. It translates to CASSRALGTLCEAFF.